Shown below are 10 T cell receptor beta chains from a single sample sequenced in a study of shared clonotypes between healthy human individuals. Some clones are missing from TCRdb's copy, which holds only in-frame ones; the method was immunoSEQ multiplex PCR. The table shows about 1.1 million clones, with about 72% occurring only once. The sequencing input was memory CD4+ T cells from PBMCs. Specified subset: CD45RA-negative fraction. These receptors were collected from a man aged 18 to 29 in good health. Some clones in this sample may be carry-over from other donors' samples.

V and J are TRBV11-2 and TRBJ1-1; D is possibly TRBD1 (5 bases). V shed 6 bases and J shed 2 bases, with 25 bases lying between them. Germline lookup yields CDR1 SGHAT and CDR2 FQNNGV. The CDR3 consists of 18 residues. CDR3 sequence (DNA): TGTGCCAGCAGGTCAGCACCTGGACAAAGCTCCCTCAACACTGAAGCTTTCTTT. Residues: CASRSAPGQSSLNTEAFF.

This clone was recorded a few times. Other DNA sequences of this sample code for an identical CDR3. In DNA, the CDR3 is TGTGCCAGCAGCTTAGGCCTAGCGAAAGAGACCCAGTACTTC. It is translated as CASSLGLAKETQYF. The chain joins TRBV7-9 to TRBJ2-5; a weak D match, TRBD2 (6 bases). CDR3 length equals 14 residues. Trimming removed 1 base at V and 3 bases at J, with 9 bases between. Germline V gene data show CDR1 as SEHNR and CDR2 as FQNEAQ (reference sequence). Filled out from reference TRBV7-9 and TRBJ2-5, the complete variable domain reads DTGVSQNPRHKITKRGQNVTFRCDPISEHNRLYWYRQTLGQGPEFLTYFQNEAQLEKSRLLSDRFSAERPKGSFSTLEIQRTEQGDSAMYLCASSLGLAKETQYFGPGTRLLVL.

The chain has TRBV5-1 and TRBJ2-3; a weak D match, TRBD2 (5 bases). Germline CDR1 is SGHRS and CDR2 is YFSETQ. The CDR3 totals 13 residues. Trimming took 7 bases from V and 3 from J, leaving 12 bases between them. The CDR3 loop reads CASGGVQTDTQYF. The CDR3 region has the DNA TGCGCCAGCGGAGGCGTCCAGACAGATACGCAGTATTTT.

J is TRBJ2-3 and V is TRBV5-1; TRBD1 aligns across 8 bases. The CDR3 covers 16 residues. V shed 1 base, J shed 4 bases, and the junction held 8 bases outside the gene matches. The germline gives CDR1 SGHRS, CDR2 YFSETQ. The CDR3 DNA is TGCGCCAGCAGCTTGTGGTCAGGGGGCCTGGCAGATACGCAGTATTTT. Encoded protein: CASSLWSGGLADTQYF.

The J gene is TRBJ1-2, the V gene TRBV7-2; D gene ambiguous. The CDR3 extends over 13 amino acids. CDR1 SGHTA and CDR2 FQGNSA come from the germline V gene. The V and J ends lost 2 bases and 4 bases respectively, with 8 bases between them. The CDR3 DNA reads as TGTGCCAGCAGCTTACGGAGCGGCTATGGCTACACCTTC. It specifies CASSLRSGYGYTF.

The chain couples TRBV7-2 to TRBJ2-3; 15 positions agree with TRBD2. The germline gives CDR1 SGHTA, CDR2 FQGNSA. The CDR3 consists of 15 residues. The V and J ends lost 4 bases and 6 bases, in that order; junction bases with no gene match: 2. In nucleotides, the CDR3 is TGTGCCAGCAGCTCGGGACTAGCGGGAGGTGATACGCAGTATTTT. Protein product: CASSSGLAGGDTQYF.

The J gene is TRBJ2-5, the V gene TRBV11-1; maybe TRBD2 (6 bases). CDR1 and CDR2 from the germline V gene are SGHAT and FQDESV (reference sequence). The V and J ends lost 3 bases and 7 bases respectively, with 12 bases between them. The CDR3 is 13 amino acids. CDR3 protein: CASSFGQGGTQYF. The CDR3 DNA reads TGTGCCAGCAGCTTTGGCCAGGGAGGGACCCAGTACTTC.

As regards this clone: The identical CDR3 is also encoded by other nucleotide sequences in the sample. J is TRBJ1-4 and V is TRBV5-6; D is possibly TRBD1 (5 bases). The CDR3 spans 16 residues. From germline, CDR1 is SGHDT and CDR2 YYEEEE. Trimming removed 0 bases from V and 0 bases from J, with 9 bases in between. The CDR3 reads CASSLAGAATNEKLFF. Written as DNA, the CDR3 is TGTGCCAGCAGCTTGGCCGGGGCAGCAACTAATGAAAAACTGTTTTTT. The variable domain in full, completed from reference TRBV5-6 and TRBJ1-4, reads DAGVTQSPTHLIKTRGQQVTLRCSPKSGHDTVSWYQQALGQGPQFIFQYYEEEERQRGNFPDRFSGHQFPNYSSELNVNALLLGDSALYLCASSLAGAATNEKLFFGSGTQLSVL.

This chain joins TRBV27 and TRBJ1-2, with D unresolved. Germline assignment: CDR1 MNHEY and CDR2 SMNVEV (reference sequence). Trimming left V 3 bases short and J 2 bases short, with 7 bases between. The CDR3 sequence is 13 residues long. Here the CDR3 reads CASSFKGNYGYTF. In nucleotides, the CDR3 is TGTGCCAGCAGTTTCAAGGGAAACTATGGCTACACCTTC.

Comment on this clone: One end of the junction is discordant with germline, which a read error may explain. Other DNA sequences in this specimen translate into the identical CDR3. V gene TRBV11-3 combines with J gene TRBJ2-6; D ambiguous. Germline V CDR1 and CDR2: SGHNT, YENEEA. The CDR3 is made up of 16 amino acids. This CDR3 is CASSFRRNSGANVLTF. DNA of the CDR3: TGCGCCAGCAGCTTCCGACGGAACTCTGGGGCCAACGTCCTGACTTTC. Complete variable domain (other parts from reference TRBV11-3 and TRBJ2-6): EAGVVQSPRYKIIEKKQPVAFWCNPISGHNTLYWYLQNLGQGPELLIRYENEEAVDDSQLPKDRFSAERLKGVDSTLKIQPAELGDSAVYLCASSFRRNSGANVLTFGAGSRLTVL.